The next 19 T cell receptor beta chains were all read from a single sample in a study of OX40 agonist ivuxolimab in advanced cancers. This table comes from immunoSEQ multiplex PCR, and its TCRdb copy is limited to in-frame clones, with some not included. The data show fewer than 45,000 clones, 88% seen once. Sequenced here: CD4+ or CD8+ T cells sorted from blood, sampled in a trial of the OX40 agonist ivuxolimab. These receptors were taken from an adult with an advanced solid tumor such as melanoma, head and neck, liver or kidney cancer.

DNA of the CDR3: TGCAGCGTTGTGCAGAAACCACCGAACACTGAAGCTTTCTTT. Its protein is CSVVQKPPNTEAFF. The rearrangement joins TRBV29-1 to TRBJ1-1, with no clear D. The CDR3 totals 14 residues. Trimming removed 4 bases from V and 1 base from J, with 13 bases in between. Germline values: CDR1 SQVTM, CDR2 ANQGSEA.

The chain couples TRBV10-3 to TRBJ1-1; D call uncertain. The CDR3 contains 11 residues. V was clipped by 8 bases and J by 3 bases, with 7 bases between them. Germline V lookup: CDR1 ENHRY, CDR2 SYGVKD. This CDR3 is CAIGGDTEAFF. DNA for the CDR3: TGTGCCATCGGCGGAGACACTGAAGCTTTCTTT.

The chain carries TRBV7-9 and TRBJ1-1; 7 bases are a match to TRBD1. V trimming: 6 bases; J trimming: 3 bases; junction bases outside the gene matches: 10. Germline CDR1 SEHNR, CDR2 FQNEAQ (reference sequence). The CDR3 extends over 15 amino acids. The CDR3 nucleotides are TGTGCCAGCAGTCTACCGACAGGGTGGGACACTGAAGCTTTCTTT. This translates into CASSLPTGWDTEAFF.

The rearrangement uses TRBV19 and TRBJ1-6, with D possibly matching TRBD1 (5 bases). The germline V gene encodes CDR1 LNHDA and CDR2 SQIVND (reference sequence). The CDR3 runs 15 residues. Deletions cut 3 bases from V and 9 bases from J, with 15 bases between. CDR3 sequence (DNA): TGTGCCAGTAGTATCATCCCCAGGGCAGGTTCACCCCTCCACTTT. It encodes CASSIIPRAGSPLHF.

V and J are TRBV9 and TRBJ2-3; D is uncertain. Germline CDR1 SGDLS, CDR2 YYNGEE. The CDR3 consists of 13 residues. The V gene lost 4 bases and the J gene lost 2 bases, with 8 bases spanning the gap. The CDR3 sequence: CASSSPHTDTQYF. Written as DNA, the CDR3 is TGTGCCAGCAGCTCCCCCCACACAGATACGCAGTATTTT.

The genes are TRBV5-1 and TRBJ2-1, with 14 bases aligning to TRBD2. Germline CDR1 reads SGHRS; CDR2 reads YFSETQ. Unmatched junction bases numbered 9, after V lost 1 base and J lost 0 bases. This CDR3 is built from 20 residues. In DNA, the CDR3 is TGCGCCAGCAGCTTGAGAGGGACTAGCGGGAGTTCGGGCTCCTACAATGAGCAGTTCTTC. It specifies CASSLRGTSGSSGSYNEQFF.

In this sample, this clone turned up a few times. V and J are TRBV7-6 and TRBJ1-1; 7 nucleotides match TRBD1. Germline CDR1 and CDR2: SGHVS and FNYEAQ. V was clipped by 2 bases and J by 4 bases; unmatched bases: 4. The CDR3 loop spans 14 amino acids. The CDR3 loop is CASSLRQGVTEAFF. In DNA form, the CDR3 reads TGTGCCAGCAGCTTAAGGCAGGGGGTCACTGAAGCTTTCTTT.

In its sample, this clone was seen once. V gene TRBV5-1 combines with J gene TRBJ2-7; maybe TRBD2 (6 bases). V dropped 3 bases and J dropped 0 bases, with 13 bases sitting between them. CDR3 length equals 15 residues. Germline assignment: CDR1 SGHRS and CDR2 YFSETQ. The CDR3 nucleotides read TGCGCCAGCAGCTCAGCTTTGGGGGGCTCCTACGAGCAGTACTTC. As protein: CASSSALGGSYEQYF.

V is TRBV7-8 and J is TRBJ2-3; D gene unclear. The V end was cut by 3 bases, the J end by 2 bases, with 12 bases between. The CDR3 has 15 residues. Germline V lookup: CDR1 SGHVS, CDR2 FQNEAQ. CDR3 DNA: TGTGCCAGCAGCTTCCGTGGCCGCTACACAGATACGCAGTATTTT. Its translation: CASSFRGRYTDTQYF.

This clone appeared once. CDR3 nucleotide sequence: TGTGCCTGGATATCAGAGAGCTCCTACGAGCAGTACTTC. As protein: CAWISESSYEQYF. The rearrangement uses TRBV30 and TRBJ2-7; D not certain. The V gene lost 4 bases and the J gene lost 0 bases, with 10 bases spanning the gap. CDR1 is GTSNPN, CDR2 SVGIG, per germline (reference sequence). The CDR3 loop spans 13 amino acids.

The rearrangement joins TRBV11-1 to TRBJ1-1; D is uncertain. Trimming left V 0 bases short and J 6 bases short, with 14 bases between. There are 15 residues in the CDR3. CDR1 is SGHAT and CDR2 is FQDESV in the germline V gene (reference sequence). The chain's CDR3 is CASSLAPPDTPEAFF. CDR3 bases: TGTGCCAGCAGCTTAGCCCCCCCGGATACCCCTGAAGCTTTCTTT.

The J gene is TRBJ2-5, the V gene TRBV11-2, with D possibly TRBD2 on 6 matching bases. Deletions cut 4 bases from V and 5 bases from J, with 14 bases between. The germline CDR1 and CDR2 sequences are SGHAT and FQNNGV. The CDR3 extends over 14 amino acids. The CDR3 DNA reads as TGTGCCAGCAGCTCGGGACTCGCCCGCGAGACCCAGTACTTC. Protein product: CASSSGLARETQYF.

The chain joins TRBV9 to TRBJ1-6; D remains ambiguous. Germline V gene lookup returns CDR1 SGDLS and CDR2 YYNGEE. The V end lost 2 bases, the J end lost 12 bases, and 12 bases lay between the germline ends. The CDR3 sequence is 13 residues long. CDR3 DNA: TGTGCCAGCAGCGTGCGAGTATCAGGACCCCTCCACTTT. Encoded protein: CASSVRVSGPLHF.

This chain uses TRBV10-3 with TRBJ1-1; D is uncertain. The CDR3 is 13 amino acids. V was trimmed by 0 bases and J by 8 bases, leaving 10 bases between them. Germline V gene sequence: CDR1 ENHRY, CDR2 SYGVKD. This CDR3 is CAISESNEDEAFF. The DNA of the CDR3 is TGTGCCATCAGTGAGTCGAACGAGGACGAAGCTTTCTTT.

This chain connects TRBV5-1 to TRBJ2-7; D is perhaps TRBD2 (7 bases). Trimming removed 0 bases from V and 9 bases from J, with 16 bases in between. CDR3 size: 14 residues. Germline loops: CDR1 SGHRS, CDR2 YFSETQ. CDR3 region: CASSLERDIVVQYF. CDR3 nucleotides: TGCGCCAGCAGCTTGGAGCGGGACATCGTCGTGCAGTACTTC.

The genes are TRBV6-1 and TRBJ1-3; no clear D. The CDR3 runs to 10 residues. The germline CDR1 and CDR2 sequences are MNHNS and SASEGT. V shed 11 bases and J shed 8 bases, with 10 bases lying between them. CDR3 sequence reads: CAASEDTIYF. Written as DNA, the CDR3 is TGTGCCGCATCAGAGGACACCATATATTTT.

V gene TRBV6-5 combines with J gene TRBJ2-5, with D unresolved. The CDR3 is 12 residues long. V was pared by 5 bases and J by 5 bases, with 9 bases between. Germline V gene data show CDR1 as MNHEY and CDR2 as SVGAGI. In nucleotides, the CDR3 is TGTGCCAGCAGTACCTCCGGGGAGACCCAGTACTTC. Its translation: CASSTSGETQYF.

This CDR3 is CASSPLGPGNQPQHF. CDR3 coding DNA: TGCGCCAGCAGTCCGCTGGGACCGGGCAATCAGCCCCAGCATTTT. The genes are TRBV4-1 and TRBJ1-5, with D possibly being TRBD1 (5 bases). V shed 6 bases and J shed 2 bases, with 14 bases lying between them. Germline V lookup: CDR1 MGHRA, CDR2 YSYEKL. The CDR3 loop spans 15 amino acids.

The rearrangement uses TRBV4-1 and TRBJ1-3; D call uncertain. Trimming pared 1 base from V and 8 bases from J, leaving 9 bases between. This CDR3 has 13 residues. Per the germline V gene, CDR1 is MGHRA and CDR2 is YSYEKL. CDR3 protein: CASSQGRRDTIYF. CDR3 in DNA: TGCGCCAGCAGCCAAGGACGACGGGACACCATATATTTT.